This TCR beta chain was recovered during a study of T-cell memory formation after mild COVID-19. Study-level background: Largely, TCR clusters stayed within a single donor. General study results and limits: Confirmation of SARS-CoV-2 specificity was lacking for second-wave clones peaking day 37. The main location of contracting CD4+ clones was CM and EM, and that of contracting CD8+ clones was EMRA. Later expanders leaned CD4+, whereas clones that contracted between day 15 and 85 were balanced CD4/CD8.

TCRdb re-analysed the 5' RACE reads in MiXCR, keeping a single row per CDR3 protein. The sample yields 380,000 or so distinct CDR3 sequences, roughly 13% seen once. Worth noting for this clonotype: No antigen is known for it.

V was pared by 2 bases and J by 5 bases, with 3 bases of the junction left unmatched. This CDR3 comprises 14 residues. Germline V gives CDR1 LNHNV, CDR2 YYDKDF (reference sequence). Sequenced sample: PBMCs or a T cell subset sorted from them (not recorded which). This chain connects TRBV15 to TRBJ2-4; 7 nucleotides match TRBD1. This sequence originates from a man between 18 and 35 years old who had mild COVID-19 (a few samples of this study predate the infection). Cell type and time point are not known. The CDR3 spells CATSRRTGENIQYF. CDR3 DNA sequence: TGTGCCACCAGCAGAAGGACAGGAGAAAACATTCAGTACTTC. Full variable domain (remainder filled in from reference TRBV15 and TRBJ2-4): DAMVIQNPRYQVTQFGKPVTLSCSQTLNHNVMYWYQQKSSQAPKLLFHYYDKDFNNEADTPDNFQSRRPNTSFCFLDIRSPGLGDTAMYLCATSRRTGENIQYFGAGTRLSVL.